These T cell receptor beta chains were read from a single sample in a study of patients and donors after allogeneic stem cell transplantation. TCRdb itself ran the RT-PCR reads through MiXCR, one entry per CDR3 protein. The sample has roughly 880,000 distinct CDR3 sequences; 18% are singletons. Sequenced sample: blood, either unsorted or a sorted T cell fraction (not recorded which). The receptor set was obtained from a human donor who was either an allogeneic HSCT recipient or a stem cell or donor lymphocyte infusion donor (not recorded which). It is not recorded whose cells these are; they may come from a transplant donor. Each CDR3 is given with its conserved first and last residue. D genes are given only for firm matches. Clone sizes are given selectively: once, few, many, or a class where the clone is expanded.

size | length | J | D | V | DNA | CDR3
few | 16 | TRBJ1-5 | - | TRBV7-6 | TGTGCCAGCAGCTTAGTTGCCAGGGGTAGCAATCAGCCCCAGCATTTT | CASSLVARGSNQPQHF
few | 11 | TRBJ2-3 | - | TRBV24-1 | TGTGCCACCAGTGCTGTCGGTACGCAGTATTTT | CATSAVGTQYF
- | 14 | TRBJ1-2 | - | TRBV2 | TGTGCCAGCACCAGACCCGGGCCGGGGTATGGCTACACCTTC | CASTRPGPGYGYTF
- | 12 | TRBJ2-1 | - | TRBV7-9 | TGTGCCAGCAGGAAGGGTAACAATGAGCAGTTCTTC | CASRKGNNEQFF
few | 15 | TRBJ1-3 | - | TRBV20-1 | TGCAGTGCTAGAGGAACAGGGAGCTCTGGAAACACCATATATTTT | CSARGTGSSGNTIYF
- | 15 | TRBJ2-3 | - | TRBV12-3/TRBV12-4 | TGTGCCAGCAGTTTCGGGACTGGATTCACAGATACGCAGTATTTT | CASSFGTGFTDTQYF
few | 17 | TRBJ1-4 | TRBD1 | TRBV27 | TGTGCCAGCAGCCGAACCGGGACAGGGAAGGCTAATGAAAAACTGTTTTTT | CASSRTGTGKANEKLFF
- | 13 | TRBJ2-1 | - | TRBV7-9 | TGTGCCAGCAGCTGGGGCGTCTACAATGAGCAGTTCTTC | CASSWGVYNEQFF
- | 15 | TRBJ2-1 | - | TRBV9 | TGTGCCAGCAGCGCCGGGGACTTCTCCGACAATGAGCAGTTCTTC | CASSAGDFSDNEQFF
few | 14 | TRBJ2-7 | - | TRBV20-1 | TGCAGTGCTAGGGCCGGGACACCTACCTACGAGCAGTACTTC | CSARAGTPTYEQYF
few | 17 | TRBJ2-3 | TRBD2 | TRBV12-3/TRBV12-4 | TGTGCCAGCACCCTTCGGGGGGGCAGGAGCCTCACAGATACGCAGTATTTT | CASTLRGGRSLTDTQYF
few | 15 | TRBJ1-1 | - | TRBV7-2 | TGTGCCAGCAGCGCCGAACGGGGGCATAACACTGAAGCTTTCTTT | CASSAERGHNTEAFF
few | 17 | TRBJ1-2 | - | TRBV11-3 | TGTGCCAGCAGCTTAGTAACGGGGGCAGCCCTAAACTATGGCTACACCTTC | CASSLVTGAALNYGYTF